This TCR beta chain was recovered during a study of T cells in women clearing cervical HPV infection. Comments on this clone: The read terminates 3 residues ahead of where the CDR3 ends, so the germline J gene completes it.

CDR3 size: 12 residues. From germline, CDR1 is KGHSH and CDR2 LQKENI. Sequenced by immunoSEQ multiplex PCR; TCRdb stores in-frame clones only, minus some. The sample is made up of 15,000 to 20,000 clones, and the top ten hold more than 5.5% of it. This clonotype was sampled from a woman aged 18 to 75 with a cervical HPV16 infection that either progressed to CIN3+ or cleared (not recorded which). The sequenced sample was blood buffy coat. This rearrangement joins TRBV18 to TRBJ1-1; TRBD1 agrees at 7 bases. CDR3: CASHQTGSEAFF. The CDR3 DNA, read in part, is TGTGCCAGCCACCAGACAGGGTCGGAA.